This record covers a single T cell receptor (beta chain). V trimming: 3 bases; J trimming: 4 bases; junction bases outside the gene matches: 2. CDR1 KGHDR and CDR2 SFDVKD come from the germline V gene. CDR3 size: 14 residues. The record originates from a study of blood T cell repertoires in COVID-19. Study-wide context: PBMCs, B-cell-depleted T cells, or T cells were the source of the cDNA or gDNA that made up the material.

Two negative PCRs, clearance, or symptom resolution characterized the recovered Cohort 3 donors. Authors' processing steps: Quantification of nucleated cells was approximated via reference gene primer amplification. Assay used: immunoSEQ multiplex PCR; TCRdb lists only in-frame clones, some missing. V and J calls and clone size are copied from that table; D and trimming were computed from the DNA. The data show over 150,000 clones, approximately 85% seen once. This sequence originates from a man aged 40-50 years who had recovered from COVID-19. V gene TRBV24-1 combines with J gene TRBJ2-3; 8 nucleotides line up with TRBD2. The sequenced sample consisted of PBMCs or T cells enriched from blood (not recorded which). The CDR3: CATSDGLAPDTQYF. The CDR3 coding sequence is TGTGCCACCAGTGATGGACTAGCACCAGATACGCAGTATTTT.